The text below deals with one TCR beta chain. Assay used: immunoSEQ multiplex PCR; TCRdb lists only in-frame clones, some missing. The profile shows approximately 230,000 clones, 70% to 90% of them singletons. The CDR3 sequence is 13 residues long. CDR1 SGHTS and CDR2 YDEGEE come from the germline V gene. V gave up 3 bases and J gave up 5 bases; unmatched junction bases: 3. This sample was taken from a study of blood T cell repertoires in COVID-19. The sample was peripheral blood. The chain couples TRBV5-8 to TRBJ2-7, with 9 nucleotides matching TRBD1. This receptor was taken from a man older than 75 with acute or convalescent COVID-19. The CDR3 loop is CASSWTGVNEQYF. The CDR3 DNA reads TGTGCCAGCAGCTGGACAGGGGTTAACGAGCAGTACTTC.